This paragraph reports one T cell receptor (beta chain). The sample belongs to a study of blood T cell repertoires in COVID-19. Germline CDR1 is MNHEY and CDR2 is SVGEGT. The CDR3 contains 15 residues. With 0 bases removed from V and 2 bases from J, the gap between germline ends came to 11 bases. How the authors handled the data: Cell counts per sample came from amplifying reference gene primers. Generated by immunoSEQ multiplex PCR, the TCRdb table keeps only in-frame clones and is missing some. The V and J calls and clone size are taken from that table; D and trimming were inferred from the DNA. The sample holds around 100,000 clones, 75% to 90% seen once.

The receptor was isolated from a human donor in a cohort sampled during active COVID-19. Sequences were obtained from peripheral blood. This chain uses TRBV6-2 or TRBV6-3 with TRBJ2-7, with D hard to call. CDR3: CASSYSVTRAYEQYF. The DNA for the CDR3 is TGTGCCAGCAGTTACTCTGTGACTCGAGCCTACGAGCAGTACTTC.